The rows below give T cell receptor beta chains drawn from one sample of a study of glioma-infiltrating T cells. TCRdb analysed the multiplex PCR reads with MiXCR anew, one entry per CDR3 protein. The sample lists about 140,000 distinct CDR3 sequences, about 39% occurring once. Sequencing was carried out using glioma tissue, nonneoplastic brain tissue, or PBMCs (not recorded which). The receptor source for this set is a human donor with low-grade glioma or glioblastoma, undergoing nonglioma brain surgery, or in good health (not recorded which). Each CDR3 is given without its conserved first and last residue. A D gene is named only where the DNA matches it firmly.

D gene: TRBD2; V gene: TRBV7-2; CDR3 protein: ASSNPGRGAREQY
D gene: NA; V gene: TRBV10-3; CDR3 protein: AISGDRSRYGYT
D gene: NA; V gene: TRBV6-1; CDR3 protein: AIPFNRDGDEKLF
D gene: NA; V gene: TRBV15; CDR3 protein: ATRERGTQETQY
D gene: TRBD1; V gene: TRBV10-3; CDR3 protein: AISGKTGLEAF
D gene: NA; V gene: TRBV20-1; CDR3 protein: SAVDLYGYT
D gene: TRBD1; V gene: TRBV4-2; CDR3 protein: ASRQEGGVDEQY
D gene: TRBD1; V gene: TRBV7-2; CDR3 protein: ASGLNRGEPQH
D gene: TRBD1; V gene: TRBV28; CDR3 protein: ASSIPGQGYYGYT
D gene: NA; V gene: TRBV6-1; CDR3 protein: ASSWVAGELF
D gene: NA; V gene: TRBV7-9; CDR3 protein: ASSPPYRDRNIQY
D gene: TRBD1; V gene: TRBV30; CDR3 protein: AWDTGQPEQF
D gene: TRBD2; V gene: TRBV15; CDR3 protein: ATSNPSGGSHTDTQY
D gene: TRBD2; V gene: TRBV7-2; CDR3 protein: ASSLDPRTSGRDYNEQF
D gene: TRBD1; V gene: TRBV6-2/TRBV6-3; CDR3 protein: AISNDRVDSPLH
D gene: NA; V gene: TRBV20-1; CDR3 protein: SASEQGNNEQF
D gene: NA; V gene: TRBV24-1; CDR3 protein: ATSDSGTYEQY
D gene: NA; V gene: TRBV6-2/TRBV6-3; CDR3 protein: ASSSPGRTSYEQY
D gene: NA; V gene: TRBV7-9; CDR3 protein: ASSPPLRETQY
D gene: NA; V gene: TRBV7-2; CDR3 protein: ASSTQNYNEQF
D gene: NA; V gene: TRBV7-3; CDR3 protein: ASSLTPSGNNEQF
D gene: NA; V gene: TRBV4-1; CDR3 protein: ASSQEVPGASLTKNIQY
D gene: TRBD2; V gene: TRBV7-2; CDR3 protein: ASSSGLAGGNEQF
D gene: NA; V gene: TRBV6-6; CDR3 protein: ASRTLGAGLSGNTIY
D gene: TRBD1; V gene: TRBV27; CDR3 protein: ASSLTGEAEAF
D gene: TRBD2; V gene: TRBV6-2/TRBV6-3; CDR3 protein: ASSYPRLAGQETQY